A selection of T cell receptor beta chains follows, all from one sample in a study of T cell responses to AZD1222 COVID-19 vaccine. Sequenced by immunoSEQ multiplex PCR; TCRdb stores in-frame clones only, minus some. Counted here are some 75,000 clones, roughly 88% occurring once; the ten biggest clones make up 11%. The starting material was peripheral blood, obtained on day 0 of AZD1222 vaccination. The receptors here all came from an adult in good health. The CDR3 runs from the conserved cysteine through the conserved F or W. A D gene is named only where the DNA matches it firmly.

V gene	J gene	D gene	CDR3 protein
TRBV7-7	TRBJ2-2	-	CASSLSLNTGELFF
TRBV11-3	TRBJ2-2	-	CASSSRGTNTGELFF
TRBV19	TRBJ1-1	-	CASSIGPGINTEAFF
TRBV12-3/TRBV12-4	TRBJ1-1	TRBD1	CASSLGQGLTFF
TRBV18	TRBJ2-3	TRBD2	CASSPPLAGGSDTQYF
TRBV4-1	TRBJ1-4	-	CASSQDWSGGNFEKLFF
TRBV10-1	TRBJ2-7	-	CASSMGIGEQYF
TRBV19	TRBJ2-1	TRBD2	CASSIGLAGGNEQFF
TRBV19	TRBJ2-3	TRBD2	CASSTRSRRGGADTQYF
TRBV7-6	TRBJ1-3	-	CASSSIDPPGGNTIYF
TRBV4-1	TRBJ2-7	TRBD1	CASRHLGQESYEQYF
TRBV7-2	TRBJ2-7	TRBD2	CASSLGLAEPYEQYF
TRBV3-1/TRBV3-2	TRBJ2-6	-	CASSPIRTSGANVLTF
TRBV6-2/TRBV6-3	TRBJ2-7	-	CASSYAARGYEQYF
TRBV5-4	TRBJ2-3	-	CASSLVRDSSTDTQYF
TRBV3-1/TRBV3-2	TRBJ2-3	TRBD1	CASSPTGAGNTQYF
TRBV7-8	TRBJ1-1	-	CASSRTEVNTEAFF
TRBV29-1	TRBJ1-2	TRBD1	CSVPTAGGFGYTF
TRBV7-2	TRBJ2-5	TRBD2	CASSLNSGGPQGSQYF
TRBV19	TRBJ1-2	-	CASKGGDRLYGYTF
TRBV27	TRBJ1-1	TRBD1	CARGTGEGTEAFF
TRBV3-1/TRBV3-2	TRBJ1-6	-	CASSQGARGHSPLHF
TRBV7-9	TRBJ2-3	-	CASSPPTDTQYF
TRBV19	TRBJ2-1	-	CASSLIVSEQFF
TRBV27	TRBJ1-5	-	CASSPLTGPGNQPQHF
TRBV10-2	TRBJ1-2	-	CASSGFRDPSNYGYTF